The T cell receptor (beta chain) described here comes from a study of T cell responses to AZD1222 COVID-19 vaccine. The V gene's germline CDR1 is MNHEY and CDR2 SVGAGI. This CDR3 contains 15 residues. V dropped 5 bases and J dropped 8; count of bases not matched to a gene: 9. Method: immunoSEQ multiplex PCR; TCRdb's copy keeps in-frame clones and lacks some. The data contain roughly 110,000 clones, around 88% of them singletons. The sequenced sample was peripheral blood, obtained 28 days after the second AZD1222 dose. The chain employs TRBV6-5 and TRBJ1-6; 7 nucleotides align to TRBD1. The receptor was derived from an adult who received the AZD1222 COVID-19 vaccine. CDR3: CASSPSGTDYSPLHF. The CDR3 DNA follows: TGTGCCAGCAGTCCATCTGGGACAGATTATTCACCCCTCCACTTT.